This TCR beta chain was observed in a study of T cells in Graves' hyperthyroidism and ophthalmopathy. General study points: Blood shared most expanded thyroid clonotypes above 0.001.

Germline V lookup: CDR1 KGHDR, CDR2 SFDVKD. The CDR3 contains 14 residues. Deletions cut 4 bases from V and 8 bases from J, with 16 bases between. The investigators amplified TCR beta CDR3 regions from RNA transcripts. Researchers ran a first-round RT-PCR on the TCR CDR3 using the HTBI primer set. MiXCR, applied by TCRdb to the multiplex PCR reads, yields one record per CDR3 protein. The table includes hundreds of thousands of distinct CDR3 sequences, 35% to 55% detected once. This clonotype was seen ten or more times. Antigen: not known. This clonotype was sampled from a woman aged 18 to 35 with Graves' hyperthyroidism. Sequencing was done on a sample of peripheral blood or thyroid tissue (not recorded which). V usage is TRBV24-1 and J usage is TRBJ1-2; D remains ambiguous. CDR3 nucleotides: TGTGCCACCAGTGACCCGGCGGAGGTATACGGCTACACCTTC. Translating it yields CATSDPAEVYGYTF.